The 14 T cell receptor beta chains below come from one sample, sequenced in a study of T cell responses to AZD1222 COVID-19 vaccine. The table came from immunoSEQ multiplex PCR; TCRdb's copy has only in-frame clones and leaves some out. Of tens of thousands of clones in the sample, around nine tenths were seen once. This specimen consisted of peripheral blood, obtained on day 0 of AZD1222 vaccination. The receptor source for this set is an adult in good health.

This clone was seen once. J is TRBJ2-1 and V is TRBV2; TRBD2 matches 8 bases. V shed 2 bases, J shed 14 bases, and the junction held 8 bases outside the gene matches. The germline CDR1 and CDR2 sequences are SNHLY and FYNNEI. This CDR3 is 13 amino acids long. CDR3 loop: CASSELAGQREFF. In DNA, the CDR3 is TGTGCCAGCAGTGAACTAGCGGGCCAGAGGGAGTTCTTC.

The genes are TRBV6-5 and TRBJ1-5, with D unresolved. Germline loops: CDR1 MNHEY, CDR2 SVGAGI. The germline V and J ends were trimmed by 8 bases and 2 bases, with 13 bases remaining between them. The CDR3 is 14 amino acids. CDR3 amino acids: CASLLAYGNQPQHF. In nucleotides, the CDR3 is TGTGCCAGCCTACTTGCATATGGCAATCAGCCCCAGCATTTT.

The chain carries TRBV11-2 and TRBJ2-7; D is unresolved. The V and J ends lost 6 bases and 7 bases respectively, with 10 bases between them. The CDR3 runs 11 residues. Germline loops: CDR1 SGHAT, CDR2 FQNNGV. DNA of the CDR3: TGTGCCAGCAGGCAGACTGGGGAGCAGTACTTC. Translated: CASRQTGEQYF.

This rearrangement joins TRBV7-9 to TRBJ2-7; the match to TRBD2 covers 10 bases. The V gene's germline CDR1 is SEHNR and CDR2 FQNEAQ (reference sequence). V shed 0 bases, J shed 3 bases, and the junction held 8 bases outside the gene matches. This CDR3 region has 17 residues. The CDR3 DNA is TGTGCCAGCAGCTTAGCCTGGACTAGCGGCATAGTCTACGAGCAGTACTTC. It codes for CASSLAWTSGIVYEQYF.

This clone was recorded only once. The chain is built from TRBV19 and TRBJ1-2, with a weak D call TRBD1 (6 bases). V was cut by 5 bases and J by 6 bases, with 22 bases left in between. Germline CDR1 reads LNHDA; CDR2 reads SQIVND (reference sequence). The CDR3 spans 16 residues. In nucleotides, the CDR3 is TGTGCCAGTAGTTATCCCTTGACAGGTATAATTCATGGCTACACCTTC. Residues: CASSYPLTGIIHGYTF.

The rearrangement links TRBV9 to TRBJ1-4; weak D call: TRBD1 (5 bases). Per the germline V gene, CDR1 is SGDLS and CDR2 is YYNGEE. The CDR3 totals 14 residues. The ends were cut back, 1 base at V and 7 bases at J, with 11 bases in the middle. CDR3 nucleotide sequence: TGTGCCAGCAGCGTATTAGGGGAGAGTGAAAAACTGTTTTTT. This translates into CASSVLGESEKLFF.

The chain combines TRBV18 with TRBJ1-1, with 9 bases identical to TRBD1. CDR1 and CDR2 (germline): KGHSH, LQKENI. This CDR3 is built from 14 residues. After removal of 3 bases from V and 6 bases from J, the junction contained 5 bases not matched to a gene. CDR3 in amino acids: CASSPRDRVAEAFF. CDR3 bases: TGTGCCAGCTCACCTAGGGACAGGGTCGCTGAAGCTTTCTTT.

The rearrangement uses TRBV7-3 and TRBJ1-5; D unresolved. The CDR3 sequence is 13 residues long. Per the germline V gene, CDR1 is SGHTA and CDR2 is FQGTGA. Trimming removed 3 bases from V and 7 bases from J, with 10 bases in between. CDR3 nucleotide sequence: TGTGCCAGCAGCTTGGGAGGCGGACAGCCCCAGCATTTT. Protein product: CASSLGGGQPQHF.

The chain employs TRBV12-3 or TRBV12-4 and TRBJ2-1, with unresolved D. The CDR3 sequence is 13 residues long. Between the trimmed V and J ends, which lost 3 bases and 5 bases, there was a span of 8 bases. The CDR3 sequence: CASSFVWDNEQFF. The CDR3 region has the DNA TGTGCCAGCAGTTTCGTATGGGACAATGAGCAGTTCTTC.

The chain recombines TRBV2 with TRBJ1-1; 7 positions agree with TRBD1. The V segment lost 6 bases and the J segment 2 bases; nucleotides outside the gene matches: 6. The CDR3 has 14 residues. The germline V gene has CDR1 SNHLY and CDR2 FYNNEI. Written as DNA, the CDR3 is TGTGCCAGCAGGGGGGACAGCCTTAACACTGAAGCTTTCTTT. Its translation is CASRGDSLNTEAFF.

The rearrangement links TRBV7-8 to TRBJ2-7; 7 bases fit TRBD2. Germline values: CDR1 SGHVS, CDR2 FQNEAQ. The CDR3 is 14 amino acids. The V segment lost 3 bases and the J segment 4 bases; nucleotides outside the gene matches: 6. Written as DNA, the CDR3 is TGTGCCAGCAGCTTGAGGGAGGGCCCGTACGAGCAGTACTTC. Translation gives CASSLREGPYEQYF.

The chain has TRBV6-5 and TRBJ1-1, with D unresolved. The CDR3 spans 15 residues. Germline CDR1 is MNHEY and CDR2 is SVGAGI. V shed 0 bases and J shed 5 bases, with 13 bases lying between them. CDR3 sequence reads: CASSYSGWVTTEAFF. The CDR3 coding sequence is TGTGCCAGCAGTTACTCTGGATGGGTAACAACTGAAGCTTTCTTT.

The chain joins TRBV5-6 to TRBJ2-7; TRBD2 is a possible D gene (5 bases). CDR1 SGHDT and CDR2 YYEEEE come from the germline V gene. The V gene lost 4 bases and the J gene lost 0 bases, with 17 bases spanning the gap. The CDR3 is 16 amino acids. This chain's CDR3 is CASSHLSSRGSYEQYF. For the CDR3, the DNA is TGTGCCAGCAGCCACTTGAGTAGCCGGGGCTCCTACGAGCAGTACTTC.

V usage is TRBV19 and J usage is TRBJ2-7; D might be TRBD2 (6 bases). The V gene lost 3 bases and the J gene lost 0 bases, with 12 bases spanning the gap. The CDR3 totals 15 residues. Per the germline V gene, CDR1 is LNHDA and CDR2 is SQIVND (reference sequence). Written as DNA, the CDR3 is TGTGCCAGTAGTATGGGGTCCGGGGGCTCCTACGAGCAGTACTTC. Amino acids: CASSMGSGGSYEQYF.